This record covers a single T cell receptor beta chain. This entry comes from a study of blood T cell repertoires in COVID-19. The overall study: T cells, B-cell-depleted T cells, or PBMCs provided the cDNA or gDNA that served as material.

Clones were sequenced by immunoSEQ multiplex PCR, and TCRdb holds only the in-frame ones, with some missing. Of 250,000 to 350,000 clones listed, approximately 89% are singletons. CDR3 length: 15 residues. Germline CDR1 reads KGHSH; CDR2 reads LQKENI. V was trimmed by 4 bases and J by 0 bases, leaving 12 bases between them. The V gene is TRBV18, the J gene TRBJ1-1, with a weak D call TRBD1 (6 bases). This sequence was found in a woman under 40 who had recovered from COVID-19. Sample: peripheral blood. The CDR3 coding sequence is TGTGCCAGCTCACGAGGGACACCCATGAACACTGAAGCTTTCTTT. This sequence encodes CASSRGTPMNTEAFF.